A single sample is the source of the 28 T cell receptor beta chains below, sequenced in a study of blood T cell repertoires in COVID-19. TCRdb's table, derived via immunoSEQ multiplex PCR, lists solely in-frame clones and lacks some. The sample records about 80,000 clones, over 70% being singletons. Source material: peripheral blood. The origin of the receptors is a human donor in a cohort sampled during active COVID-19.

This clone was seen a single time. The gene calls are TRBV5-4 and TRBJ2-3, with TRBD1 matching 9 bases. This CDR3 has 14 residues. Germline CDR1 is SGHNT and CDR2 is YYREEE (reference sequence). The trim removed 4 bases at V and 3 bases at J, leaving 3 bases unmatched. The CDR3 DNA follows: TGTGCCAGCAGCCAACAGGGGGCAACAGATACGCAGTATTTT. Its protein product is CASSQQGATDTQYF.

The genes are TRBV10-3 and TRBJ1-1; TRBD1 is a possible D gene (6 bases). Germline assignment: CDR1 ENHRY and CDR2 SYGVKD. The CDR3 sequence is 14 residues long. Trimming pared 2 bases from V and 7 bases from J, leaving 14 bases between. This chain's CDR3 is CAISEVSGTSEAFF. In DNA form, the CDR3 reads TGTGCCATCAGTGAGGTCTCAGGGACAAGTGAAGCTTTCTTT.

The chain couples TRBV7-9 to TRBJ1-4, with D unresolved. Trimming left V 5 bases short and J 3 bases short, with 13 bases between. The CDR3 runs to 15 residues. CDR1 SEHNR and CDR2 FQNEAQ come from the germline V gene (reference sequence). CDR3: CASSPPGSANEKLFF. The CDR3 DNA sequence: TGTGCCAGCAGCCCCCCCGGGTCCGCTAATGAAAAACTGTTTTTT. Supplemented by reference TRBV7-9 and TRBJ1-4, the full variable domain reads DTGVSQNPRHKITKRGQNVTFRCDPISEHNRLYWYRQTLGQGPEFLTYFQNEAQLEKSRLLSDRFSAERPKGSFSTLEIQRTEQGDSAMYLCASSPPGSANEKLFFGSGTQLSVL.

This clone was recorded only once. The chain has TRBV19 and TRBJ2-3, with D perhaps matching TRBD2 (6 bases). CDR1 is LNHDA and CDR2 is SQIVND in the germline V gene (reference sequence). The CDR3 loop spans 15 amino acids. V lost 3 bases and J lost 5, with 15 bases in between. The CDR3 region is CASSIFGGSIDTQYF. As DNA, the CDR3 is TGTGCCAGTAGTATTTTTGGGGGGTCTATAGATACGCAGTATTTT.

The chain uses TRBV5-4 and TRBJ2-3, with 10 bases aligning to TRBD2. Germline V gene data show CDR1 as SGHNT and CDR2 as YYREEE (reference sequence). This CDR3 region has 14 residues. V lost 4 bases, J lost 4 bases, and 3 bases stayed unmatched. This CDR3 reads CASSTGTSADTQYF. As DNA, the CDR3 is TGTGCCAGCAGCACCGGGACTAGCGCAGATACGCAGTATTTT.

This clone occurred a few times. This rearrangement joins TRBV4-1 to TRBJ1-4; D not certain. Per germline, CDR1 MGHRA and CDR2 YSYEKL. CDR3 size: 18 residues. V was trimmed by 0 bases and J by 6 bases, leaving 20 bases between them. CDR3 loop: CASSQDLGAEFHHEKLFF. The CDR3 nucleotides read TGCGCCAGCAGCCAAGATCTTGGAGCGGAATTCCATCATGAAAAACTGTTTTTT.

The chain combines TRBV11-2 with TRBJ1-1, with TRBD1 as a possible D gene (6 bases). Trimming stripped 4 bases from V and 5 bases from J, with 8 bases between. The CDR3 has 12 amino acids. Germline values: CDR1 SGHAT, CDR2 FQNNGV. The CDR3 DNA is TGTGCCAGCAGCTCAGGACAGACTGAAGCTTTCTTT. Translation gives CASSSGQTEAFF.

The rearrangement joins TRBV27 to TRBJ2-7, with TRBD2 matching 8 bases. The J segment lost 3 bases and the V segment lost 3 bases, leaving 16 bases of the junction unmatched. Germline V gene sequence: CDR1 MNHEY, CDR2 SMNVEV (reference sequence). The CDR3 runs to 18 residues. The CDR3 loop is CASSFLPFPGGRIYEQYV. DNA of the CDR3: TGTGCCAGCAGTTTCCTCCCCTTCCCTGGCGGGAGGATCTACGAGCAGTACGTC.

The chain couples TRBV3-1 (or the pseudogene TRBV3-2) to TRBJ2-3, with D tentatively TRBD2 (6 bases). The CDR3 is 14 amino acids. In germline, CDR1 is LGHDT, CDR2 YNNKEL (reference sequence). Trimming shortened V by 8 bases and J by 6 bases, and 18 bases separated the two germline ends. This chain's CDR3 is CASCLSGEGDTQYF. For the CDR3, the DNA is TGTGCCAGCTGCTTGTCGGGAGAAGGCGATACGCAGTATTTT.

CDR3 protein: CASTRTGMGDEQYF. The CDR3 DNA sequence: TGTGCCAGCACCCGGACAGGGATGGGGGACGAGCAGTACTTC. This chain connects TRBV27 to TRBJ2-7; TRBD1 matches 8 bases. The CDR3 length is 14 residues. The V segment lost 7 bases and the J segment 5 bases; nucleotides outside the gene matches: 10. Germline CDR1 is MNHEY and CDR2 is SMNVEV (reference sequence).

V is TRBV9 and J is TRBJ2-3, with 8 bases identical to TRBD2. V trimming: 3 bases; J trimming: 2 bases; junction bases outside the gene matches: 5. The CDR3 spans 15 residues. CDR1 is SGDLS, CDR2 YYNGEE, per germline. The CDR3 nucleotides read TGTGCCAGCAGCGAATCTAGCGGGTACACAGATACGCAGTATTTT. Translated: CASSESSGYTDTQYF.

The chain combines TRBV7-7 with TRBJ2-1; 7 bases agree with TRBD2. Germline CDR1 reads SSHAT; CDR2 reads FNYEAQ (reference sequence). The ends lost 4 bases at V and 10 bases at J; junction bases unmatched: 7. The CDR3 spans 13 residues. CDR3 protein: CASSSIWGGEQFF. The DNA for the CDR3 is TGTGCCAGCAGCTCGATATGGGGGGGGGAGCAGTTCTTC.

This sequence joins TRBV7-9 and TRBJ2-1, with TRBD2 matching 8 bases. Trimming removed 0 bases from V and 7 bases from J; junction bases left unmatched: 5. This CDR3 is 15 amino acids long. Looked up from germline, CDR1 is SEHNR and CDR2 is FQNEAQ (reference sequence). CDR3 sequence: CASSLATGGPNEQFF. Here the CDR3 DNA reads TGTGCCAGCAGCTTAGCGACGGGGGGGCCGAATGAGCAGTTCTTC.

The chain employs TRBV3-1 (or the pseudogene TRBV3-2) and TRBJ2-7; 8 bases agree with TRBD1. With V trimmed by 3 bases and J by 4 bases, 5 bases remained unmatched. The CDR3 length is 14 residues. The germline CDR1 and CDR2 sequences are LGHDT and YNNKEL (reference sequence). The CDR3 DNA reads as TGTGCCAGCAGCCAGGAGGACAGGGAGTACGAGCAGTACTTC. Protein product: CASSQEDREYEQYF.

A single count supports this clone. The chain recombines TRBV27 with TRBJ1-1; 7 nucleotides match TRBD1. The germline gives CDR1 MNHEY, CDR2 SMNVEV (reference sequence). V lost 2 bases, J lost 0 bases, and 3 bases stayed unmatched. The CDR3 length is 15 residues. CDR3: CASSLRGQVNTEAFF. Written as DNA, the CDR3 is TGTGCCAGCAGTTTACGAGGACAGGTGAACACTGAAGCTTTCTTT.

The V call is TRBV7-2, the J call TRBJ2-1; 8 bases are a match to TRBD2. In germline, CDR1 is SGHTA, CDR2 FQGNSA. V lost 8 bases and J lost 7; bases outside the gene matches: 7. The CDR3 contains 13 residues. The CDR3 spells CASLSGGGNEQFF. In DNA, the CDR3 is TGTGCCAGCCTCTCGGGGGGGGGAAATGAGCAGTTCTTC.

The gene calls are TRBV7-6 and TRBJ2-7, with D perhaps TRBD1 (6 bases). This CDR3 spans 16 amino acids. The germline V gene has CDR1 SGHVS and CDR2 FNYEAQ. Trimming removed 4 bases at V and 2 bases at J, with 18 bases between. CDR3 sequence (DNA): TGTGCCAGCAGCTCTGACTGGACAGCCGGCACCTACGAGCAGTACTTC. This encodes CASSSDWTAGTYEQYF.

This chain links TRBV2 with TRBJ1-5, with D hard to call. CDR3 length: 12 amino acids. The germline V gene has CDR1 SNHLY and CDR2 FYNNEI. V was cut by 7 bases and J by 6 bases, with 10 bases left in between. The CDR3, as DNA: TGTGCCAGCACGTCGGGTTTTCAGCCCCAGCATTTT. Protein sequence: CASTSGFQPQHF.

The chain uses TRBV11-3 and TRBJ2-1; D perhaps matches TRBD1 (6 bases). The CDR3 length is 14 residues. The V gene's germline CDR1 is SGHNT and CDR2 YENEEA. V was trimmed by 5 bases and J by 5 bases, leaving 13 bases between them. The CDR3 sequence: CASSPGTSHNEQFF. DNA for the CDR3: TGTGCCAGCAGCCCCGGGACATCTCACAATGAGCAGTTCTTC.

The genes are TRBV3-1 (or the pseudogene TRBV3-2) and TRBJ1-5, with a possible D match to TRBD1 (5 bases). The V end lost 1 base, the J end lost 6 bases, and 19 bases lay between the germline ends. In germline, CDR1 is LGHDT, CDR2 YNNKEL (reference sequence). The CDR3 length is 17 residues. The CDR3 nucleotides are TGTGCCAGCAGCCAAGCCTGGTGTGGGGCGAGTCGTCAGCCCCAGCATTTT. Its protein is CASSQAWCGASRQPQHF.

This chain joins TRBV28 and TRBJ1-2; D remains ambiguous. The CDR3 length is 15 residues. The V end lost 5 bases, the J end lost 8 bases, and 21 bases lay between the germline ends. Germline CDR1 is MDHEN and CDR2 is SYDVKM. In nucleotides, the CDR3 is TGTGCCAGCAGTATCCCCCGAGAAGTGGAGAAAGGCTACACCTTC. Protein product: CASSIPREVEKGYTF.

To note about this clone: Other DNA sequences within the sample encode an identical CDR3. The V call is TRBV27, the J call TRBJ2-3, with TRBD2 as a possible D gene (5 bases). The CDR3 length is 14 residues. The V gene's germline CDR1 is MNHEY and CDR2 SMNVEV (reference sequence). Trimming cost V 0 bases and J 2 bases, with 6 bases left between them. CDR3 amino acids: CASSLSRATDTQYF. In nucleotides, the CDR3 is TGTGCCAGCAGTTTATCGCGGGCCACAGATACGCAGTATTTT.

The chain joins TRBV2 to TRBJ2-3; maybe TRBD2 (5 bases). This CDR3 is 16 amino acids long. The V and J ends lost 4 bases and 0 bases respectively, with 14 bases between them. Per the germline V gene, CDR1 is SNHLY and CDR2 is FYNNEI. Here the CDR3 reads CASSGGWITSTDTQYF. CDR3 in DNA: TGTGCCAGCAGTGGAGGGTGGATTACTAGCACAGATACGCAGTATTTT.

This clone was observed a single time. V is TRBV28 and J is TRBJ2-2; perhaps TRBD1 as D (6 bases). Germline lookup yields CDR1 MDHEN and CDR2 SYDVKM. The CDR3 spans 13 residues. Trimming removed 10 bases at V and 6 bases at J, with 15 bases between. Here the CDR3 DNA reads TGTGCCACCCTGAAGGGGGTTTCCGGGGAGCTGTTTTTT. Its translation: CATLKGVSGELFF.

The chain employs TRBV7-6 and TRBJ2-1; TRBD1 matches 9 bases. V shed 3 bases and J 9 bases; nucleotides not matched to a gene: 9. Germline values: CDR1 SGHVS, CDR2 FNYEAQ. The CDR3 sequence is 15 residues long. The CDR3 reads CASSLGQGRSGEQFF. The CDR3 DNA follows: TGTGCCAGCAGCTTGGGACAGGGTCGTTCCGGTGAGCAGTTCTTC.

The gene calls are TRBV24-1 and TRBJ2-2; TRBD1 agrees at 7 bases. Trimming took 3 bases from V and 2 from J; bases not matched to a gene: 8. This CDR3 is built from 17 residues. CDR1 and CDR2 from the germline V gene are KGHDR and SFDVKD. The CDR3 loop reads CATSDRLAGGNTGELFF. The DNA of the CDR3 is TGTGCCACCAGTGATCGGTTGGCAGGGGGAAACACCGGGGAGCTGTTTTTT.

V and J are TRBV7-2 and TRBJ1-1, with D perhaps matching TRBD1 (5 bases). Germline assignment: CDR1 SGHTA and CDR2 FQGNSA. V was trimmed by 4 bases and J by 0 bases, leaving 6 bases between them. This CDR3 is built from 13 residues. In nucleotides, the CDR3 is TGTGCCAGCAGCTGGGGCTTGAACACTGAAGCTTTCTTT. Amino acid sequence: CASSWGLNTEAFF.

This chain links TRBV11-3 with TRBJ1-1, with D possibly being TRBD1 (6 bases). The length of the CDR3 is 15 residues. Trimming removed 3 bases at V and 7 bases at J, with 18 bases between. From germline, CDR1 is SGHNT and CDR2 YENEEA. The CDR3, as DNA: TGTGCCAGCAGCTTCCCCGACAGGAGCGTAAATGAAGCTTTCTTT. This codes for CASSFPDRSVNEAFF.